This T cell receptor (beta chain) was retrieved from a study of shared clonotypes between healthy human individuals. Turning to the study itself: Serving as donors were a couple of women and three men, whose ages spanned 18 to 49. Each donor contributed plates that comprised three CD4 naive, three CD4 memory, two CD8 naive and one CD8 memory. Study observations and caveats: Generation of non-shared clonotypes was less probable than generation of clonotypes shared by all four donors.

CDR3 length: 14 residues. Germline V gene lookup returns CDR1 SGHRS and CDR2 YFSETQ. V was cut by 2 bases and J by 5 bases, with 10 bases left in between. Original processing notes: ImmunoSEQ only sent back junction sequences with no quality scores, so filtering was done differently. TCRdb keeps only in-frame clones here, not all; method: immunoSEQ multiplex PCR. D and trimming come from the DNA, and the V and J calls and clone size come from that table. The profile covers a few million clones, with approximately 90% appearing a single time and around 0.15% taken by the ten largest. As concerns this clone: Antigen unknown.

Input material: naive CD4+ T cells sorted from blood. Subset given: CD45RA+ positively selected. V usage is TRBV5-1 and J usage is TRBJ2-2; either TRBD1 or TRBD2 may fit D (5 bases each). The clonotype originates from a man between 18 and 29 years old in good health. CDR3 sequence: CASSFRGKTGELFF. Written as DNA, the CDR3 is TGCGCCAGCAGCTTTCGGGGCAAAACCGGGGAGCTGTTTTTT.